This TCR beta chain was identified during a study of T cells after yellow fever vaccination (dated by TCRdb to 2018 to 2020). In terms of the full investigation: The SMART-Seq v4 Ultra Low Input RNA kit was used to prepare libraries from fractions with low cell numbers. To follow T-cell clones before and after both primary and booster YFV17D yellow fever vaccination, bulk TCR alpha and beta repertoires underwent longitudinal sequencing. Two healthy male donors made up the cohort, one aged 18 to 30 years and the other aged 30 to 40 years. Bulk PBMC replicates and cell subsets were isolated from blood drawn at multiple timepoints before and after both primary and secondary immunization.

The treatment or condition tag for this specimen amounts to: live attenuated yellow fever vaccine strain. At every blood-draw timepoint, two biological replicates of bulk PBMCs were collected. A standard Ficoll-Paque protocol was used to isolate PBMCs from peripheral blood. TriZol was used to extract RNA from bulk PBMCs, CD4 and CD8 fractions, and dextramer-positive and dextramer-negative fractions. CDR1 and CDR2 are drawn from the germline V gene (reference sequence): SGHNT, YYREEE. Relative to germline, V is 1 base shorter and J is 1 base shorter, with 8 bases between their ends. Including cysteine and phenylalanine, the CDR3 has 15 amino acids. CDR3 DNA only is kept here, 45 bases in frame from base 1. This clonotype has a single count. Its antigen is not yet known. The sample holds no much larger clone one base away, and base qualities are not on file. One read alone makes for weak evidence. Overall study outcomes, separate from this receptor: A small share of clonotypes occurred in both CD4 and CD8 compartments, likely arising from convergent recombination. The secondary T-cell response was weaker than the primary response but faster, peaking on day 5 instead of day 15. Because abundant contaminating clonotypes from the bulk population could be contained in FACS-sorted repertoires, computational filtering was required. The study included only two donors, which limits how far the findings can be generalized. After the booster, most of the clones that had expanded following primary vaccination were detected again (roughly 97% of CD4 and roughly 88% of CD8), which suggests that memory was broadly maintained.

TCR cDNA was synthesized by 5'RACE template switching, which introduced a universal primer site and unique molecular identifiers. cDNA synthesis was primed from both the TCR alpha and TCR beta constant segments. Library amplification used two PCR steps, and the second PCR step added sample barcodes and sequencing adapters. Sequencing of the libraries was done on either Illumina HiSeq 2500 (2x100 bp) or NovaSeq (2x150 bp). In the authors' own workflow: MIGEC was used to demultiplex reads and collapse the reads into UMI consensus sequences, and MiXCR was used for V(D)J alignment. Using edgeR on replicate PBMC samples, clonotypes were called vaccine-responding if FDR was below 0.01 and the log2 fold change was above 5 up to day 15. Each bulk clonotype was labeled CD4 or CD8 based on which sequenced repertoire, CD4 or CD8, contained the clonotype at higher abundance. TCRdb trimmed the raw reads at Q25, called clones with MiXCR and kept productive beta chains. Entries are consolidated by CDR3 protein sequence, retaining the most common genes and DNA. These V and J calls originate from TCRdb's pipeline instead of the authors' own analysis. This sample has 620,000 or so distinct CDR3 sequences in its table, and around 17% of those were observed once. Approximately 15% of the sample comes from the top ten.

Source: PBMCs, taken about 5 days after the first yellow fever vaccination. The rearrangement joined TRBV5-4 to TRBJ2-2; TRBD1 is possibly the D segment (5 matching bases). This sequence originates from a man aged 18 to 30 who received the YFV17D yellow fever vaccine. The DNA sequence reads TGTGCCAGCAGCTTGTCAACAGGGAACACCGGGGAGCTGTTTTTT. Its protein reads: CASSLSTGNTGELFF.